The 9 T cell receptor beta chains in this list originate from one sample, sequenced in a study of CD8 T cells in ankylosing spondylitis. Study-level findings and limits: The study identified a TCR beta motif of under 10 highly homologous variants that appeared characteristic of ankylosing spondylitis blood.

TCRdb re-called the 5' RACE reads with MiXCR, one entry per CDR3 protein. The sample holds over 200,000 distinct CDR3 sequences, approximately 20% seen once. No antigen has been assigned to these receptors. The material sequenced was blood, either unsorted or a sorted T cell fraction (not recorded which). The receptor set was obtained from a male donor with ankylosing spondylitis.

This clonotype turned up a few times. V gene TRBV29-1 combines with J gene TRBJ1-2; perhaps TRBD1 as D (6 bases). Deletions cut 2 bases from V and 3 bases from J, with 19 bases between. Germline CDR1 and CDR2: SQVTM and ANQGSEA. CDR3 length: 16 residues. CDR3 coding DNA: TGCAGCGTTGAATACTATAAACAACAGGGATACTATGGCTACACCTTC. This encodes CSVEYYKQQGYYGYTF.

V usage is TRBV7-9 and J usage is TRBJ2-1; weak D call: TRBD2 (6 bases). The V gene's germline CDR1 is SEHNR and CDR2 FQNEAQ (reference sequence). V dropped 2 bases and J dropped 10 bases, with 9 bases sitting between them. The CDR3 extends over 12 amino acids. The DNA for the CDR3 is TGTGCCAGCAGCTTATTGGGGGGAGAGCAGTTCTTC. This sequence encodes CASSLLGGEQFF.

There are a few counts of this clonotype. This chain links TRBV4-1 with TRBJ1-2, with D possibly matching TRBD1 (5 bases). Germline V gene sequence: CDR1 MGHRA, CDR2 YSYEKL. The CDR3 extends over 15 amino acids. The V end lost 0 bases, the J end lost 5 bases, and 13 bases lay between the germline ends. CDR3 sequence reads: CASSQDGAVTYGYTF. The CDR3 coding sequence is TGCGCCAGCAGCCAAGATGGGGCCGTTACTTATGGCTACACCTTC.

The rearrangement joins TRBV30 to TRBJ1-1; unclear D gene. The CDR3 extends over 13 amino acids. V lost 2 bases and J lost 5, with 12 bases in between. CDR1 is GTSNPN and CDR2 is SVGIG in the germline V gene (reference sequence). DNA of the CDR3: TGTGCCTGGAGTTTGGGGTTTGGGACTGAAGCTTTCTTT. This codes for CAWSLGFGTEAFF.

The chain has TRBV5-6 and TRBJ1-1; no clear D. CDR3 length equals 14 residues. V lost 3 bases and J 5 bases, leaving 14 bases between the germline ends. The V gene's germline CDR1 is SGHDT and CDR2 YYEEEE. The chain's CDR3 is CASSSDTGGTEAFF. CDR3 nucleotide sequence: TGTGCCAGCAGCTCTGACACGGGAGGTACTGAAGCTTTCTTT.

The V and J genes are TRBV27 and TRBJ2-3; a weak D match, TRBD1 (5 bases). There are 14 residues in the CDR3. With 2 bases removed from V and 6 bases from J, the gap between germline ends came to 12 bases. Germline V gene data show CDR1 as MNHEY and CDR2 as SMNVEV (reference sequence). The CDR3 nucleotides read TGTGCCAGCAGTTTAGGGGCCGGACCCGATACGCAGTATTTT. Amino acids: CASSLGAGPDTQYF.

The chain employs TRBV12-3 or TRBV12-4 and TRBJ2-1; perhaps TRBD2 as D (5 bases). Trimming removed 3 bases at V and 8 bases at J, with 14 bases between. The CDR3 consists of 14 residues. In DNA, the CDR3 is TGTGCCAGCAGTTTGCCCCCGACTACGGATGAGCAGTTCTTC. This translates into CASSLPPTTDEQFF.

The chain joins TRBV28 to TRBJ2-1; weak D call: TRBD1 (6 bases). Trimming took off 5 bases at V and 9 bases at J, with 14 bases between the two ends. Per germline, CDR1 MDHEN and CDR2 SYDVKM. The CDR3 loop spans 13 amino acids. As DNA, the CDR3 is TGTGCCAGCAGTCTCCCTCGAGGGGGTGAGCAGTTCTTC. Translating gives CASSLPRGGEQFF.

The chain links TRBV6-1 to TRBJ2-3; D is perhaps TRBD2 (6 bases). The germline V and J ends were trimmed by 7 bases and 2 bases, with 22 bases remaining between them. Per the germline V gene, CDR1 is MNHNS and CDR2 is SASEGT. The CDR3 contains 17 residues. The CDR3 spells CASIERDFSRSTDTQYF. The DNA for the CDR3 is TGTGCCAGCATCGAACGGGACTTTTCTCGGTCCACAGATACGCAGTATTTT.